Following are 13 T cell receptor beta chains from one sample sequenced in a study of control samples from healthy donors and cancer patients. TCRdb's copy holds only in-frame clones and misses some; the assay was immunoSEQ multiplex PCR. The data contain around 130,000 clones, just under 90% of them singletons. Sequencing input: PBMCs. The receptor set was obtained from a man over 45 with head and neck cancer.

The chain couples TRBV6-5 to TRBJ2-3; D might be TRBD2 (6 bases). The germline V gene encodes CDR1 MNHEY and CDR2 SVGAGI. Trimming cost V 0 bases and J 4 bases, with 11 bases left between them. The CDR3 totals 15 residues. The CDR3 region has the DNA TGTGCCAGCAGTTACTCGCCCGGGAGCCCAGATACGCAGTATTTT. Protein product: CASSYSPGSPDTQYF.

The rearrangement links TRBV28 to TRBJ2-1, with D perhaps TRBD2 (6 bases). Germline V lookup: CDR1 MDHEN, CDR2 SYDVKM. V lost 7 bases, J lost 0 bases, and 16 bases lay in between. This CDR3 is built from 16 residues. Here the CDR3 reads CASKSDRESSYNEQFF. CDR3 coding DNA: TGTGCCAGCAAGTCCGACCGGGAGAGCTCCTACAATGAGCAGTTCTTC. Variable domain in full (rest from reference TRBV28 and TRBJ2-1): DVKVTQSSRYLVKRTGEKVFLECVQDMDHENMFWYRQDPGLGLRLIYFSYDVKMKEKGDIPEGYSVSREKKERFSLILESASTNQTSMYLCASKSDRESSYNEQFFGPGTRLTVL.

The chain carries TRBV25-1 and TRBJ1-6; D unclear. Trimming shortened V by 6 bases and J by 8 bases, and 8 bases separated the two germline ends. The CDR3 runs 12 residues. Per germline, CDR1 MGHDK and CDR2 SYGVNS. The CDR3 bases are TGTGCCAGCAGGGACGAAGATTCACCCCTCCACTTT. It translates to CASRDEDSPLHF.

The gene calls are TRBV19 and TRBJ2-7; maybe TRBD2 (5 bases). The V gene lost 0 bases and the J gene lost 5 bases, with 8 bases spanning the gap. Germline CDR1 LNHDA, CDR2 SQIVND (reference sequence). This CDR3 is built from 13 residues. CDR3 sequence reads: CASSIEDSDEQYF. In DNA, the CDR3 is TGTGCCAGTAGTATAGAGGACTCAGACGAGCAGTACTTC. Drawing the rest from reference TRBV19 and TRBJ2-7, the complete variable domain is DGGITQSPKYLFRKEGQNVTLSCEQNLNHDAMYWYRQDPGQGLRLIYYSQIVNDFQKGDIAEGYSVSREKKESFPLTVTSAQKNPTAFYLCASSIEDSDEQYFGPGTRLTVT.

The chain joins TRBV10-3 to TRBJ2-2; 7 nucleotides match TRBD2. The germline gives CDR1 ENHRY, CDR2 SYGVKD. CDR3 size: 15 residues. The junction had 9 bases not matched to a gene; V was cut back by 7 bases and J by 4 bases. The CDR3, as DNA: TGTGCCATCACCCAAGAGGGGAGGGGCACCGGGGAGCTGTTTTTT. Translated: CAITQEGRGTGELFF.

The V gene is TRBV11-2, the J gene TRBJ1-2; TRBD1 matches at 10 bases. Germline trimming cut 1 base from V and 13 bases from J; bases unmatched to any gene: 9. Germline assignment: CDR1 SGHAT and CDR2 FQNNGV. This CDR3 is 14 amino acids long. Written as DNA, the CDR3 is TGTGCCAGCAGCTTAGGGGACAGGGGACCCTCAACCACCTTC. It codes for CASSLGDRGPSTTF.

This clone has more than one count but fewer than ten. Here the CDR3 DNA reads TGTGCCAGCAGAGGTCACACTGAAGCTTTCTTT. Translation: CASRGHTEAFF. This chain joins TRBV5-8 and TRBJ1-1; D not certain. Trimming left V 5 bases short and J 3 bases short, with 5 bases between. The CDR3 has 11 residues. Germline lookup yields CDR1 SGHTS and CDR2 YDEGEE.

The chain carries TRBV4-1 and TRBJ1-2; 7 nucleotides match TRBD1. V dropped 8 bases and J dropped 2; count of bases not matched to a gene: 14. Germline V gene sequence: CDR1 MGHRA, CDR2 YSYEKL. The CDR3 runs to 16 residues. This CDR3 is CASLAPGTAGNYGYTF. CDR3 sequence (DNA): TGCGCCAGCCTAGCTCCGGGGACAGCCGGCAACTATGGCTACACCTTC.

This chain links TRBV5-1 with TRBJ1-2; D unresolved. This CDR3 contains 14 residues. Germline lookup yields CDR1 SGHRS and CDR2 YFSETQ. Trimming pared 4 bases from V and 4 bases from J, leaving 14 bases between. The CDR3 DNA reads TGCGCCAGCAGCGGAGCACAGAACCTCTATGGCTACACCTTC. It is translated as CASSGAQNLYGYTF.

This chain joins TRBV30 and TRBJ1-2; 10 positions match TRBD1. Germline V CDR1 and CDR2: GTSNPN, SVGIG (reference sequence). There are 16 residues in the CDR3. The V gene end was trimmed by 1 base and the J gene end by 3 bases; junction bases not matched to a gene: 8. Here the CDR3 DNA reads TGTGCCTGGAGTGGGGGGGACAGGGGAATTTACTATGGCTACACCTTC. This encodes CAWSGGDRGIYYGYTF. The full variable domain, in which reference TRBV30 and TRBJ1-2 provide the parts outside the CDR3, is SQTIHQWPATLVQPVGSPLSLECTVEGTSNPNLYWYRQAAGRGLQLLFYSVGIGQISSEVPQNLSASRPQDRQFILSSKKLLLSDSGFYLCAWSGGDRGIYYGYTFGSGTRLTVV.

This chain joins TRBV5-1 and TRBJ1-2; possible D gene TRBD1, 6 bases. Trimming removed 3 bases from V and 8 bases from J, with 20 bases in between. Germline-derived CDR1 and CDR2 are SGHRS and YFSETQ. This CDR3 comprises 15 residues. CDR3 sequence reads: CASSSTSGATWGYTF. CDR3 nucleotides: TGCGCCAGCAGCTCCACCTCAGGGGCCACGTGGGGCTACACCTTC.

The chain combines TRBV9 with TRBJ1-6, with D unclear. Germline values: CDR1 SGDLS, CDR2 YYNGEE. V dropped 4 bases and J dropped 7 bases, with 15 bases sitting between them. CDR3 length: 15 amino acids. The CDR3 region has the DNA TGTGCCAGCAGCACTCATGCTGGGGAGAATTCACCCCTCCACTTT. Translating it yields CASSTHAGENSPLHF.

This chain joins TRBV30 and TRBJ1-5; no clear D gene. Trimming stripped 1 base from V and 1 base from J, with 11 bases between. The CDR3 runs 15 residues. Germline loops: CDR1 GTSNPN, CDR2 SVGIG (reference sequence). Written as DNA, the CDR3 is TGTGCCTGGAGTGCAGCCGGCTTAAGCAATCAGCCCCAGCATTTT. As protein: CAWSAAGLSNQPQHF.